The present TCR beta chain was sequenced within a study of regulatory T cells in long-lasting Graves disease. Time point described: persistent/refractory GD, antithyroid drugs over 5 years with positive TRAb. TCR sequences were obtained from RNA taken from PBMCs. Patients hailed from an endocrinology department in Xi'an, China. General study findings and limits: Study was limited to peripheral blood, excluding thyroid tissue. Among the persistent patients, approximately 2,900 public clonotypes were shared, more than the approximately 970 shared among new patients.

Relying on iRepertoire HTBI primers and Arm-PCR of CDR3 regions, the team built TCR beta libraries. TCRdb ran MiXCR on the multiplex PCR reads and lists one entry per CDR3 protein. The sample records 700,000 or so distinct CDR3 sequences, around 30% being singletons. On this clonotype: What it recognizes is unknown. One base away lies a much larger clone, so this may be a sequencing read error.

Germline V CDR1 and CDR2: MDHEN, SYDVKM. There are 12 residues in the CDR3. The V call is TRBV28, the J call TRBJ2-4; D ambiguous. Judging by the DNA end, TRBJ1-2 fits better; the J call may be wrong. The sequencing used peripheral blood mononuclear cells (PBMCs), collected when the disease was refractory, from a patient treated with antithyroid drugs. This receptor was taken from a female donor with Graves disease. CDR3 nucleotide sequence: TGTGCCAGCAGTTACAGATATCGGGGCTACACCTTC. Protein product: CASSYRYRGYTF.